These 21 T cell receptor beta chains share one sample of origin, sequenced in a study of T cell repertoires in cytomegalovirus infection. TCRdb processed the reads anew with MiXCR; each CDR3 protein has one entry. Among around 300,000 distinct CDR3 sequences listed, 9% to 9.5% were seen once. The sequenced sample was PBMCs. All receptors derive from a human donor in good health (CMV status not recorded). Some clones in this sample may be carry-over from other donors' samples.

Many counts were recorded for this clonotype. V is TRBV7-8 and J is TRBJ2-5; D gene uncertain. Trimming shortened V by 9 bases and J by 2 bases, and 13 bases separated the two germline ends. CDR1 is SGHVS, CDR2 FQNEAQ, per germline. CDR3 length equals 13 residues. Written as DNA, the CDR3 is TGTGCCAGTACCCGGACGATACAAGAGACCCAGTACTTC. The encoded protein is CASTRTIQETQYF.

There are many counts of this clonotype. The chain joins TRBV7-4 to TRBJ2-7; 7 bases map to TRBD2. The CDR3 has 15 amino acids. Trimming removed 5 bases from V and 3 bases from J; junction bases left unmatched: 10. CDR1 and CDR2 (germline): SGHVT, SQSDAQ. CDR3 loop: CASSVQTSSNYEQYF. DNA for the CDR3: TGTGCCAGCAGCGTCCAGACTAGCTCTAACTACGAGCAGTACTTC. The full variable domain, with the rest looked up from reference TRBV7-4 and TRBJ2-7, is GAGVSQSPRYKVAKRGRDVALRCDSISGHVTLYWYRQTLGQGSEVLTYSQSDAQRDKSGRPSGRFSAERPERSVSTLKIQRTEQGDSAVYLCASSVQTSSNYEQYFGPGTRLTVT.

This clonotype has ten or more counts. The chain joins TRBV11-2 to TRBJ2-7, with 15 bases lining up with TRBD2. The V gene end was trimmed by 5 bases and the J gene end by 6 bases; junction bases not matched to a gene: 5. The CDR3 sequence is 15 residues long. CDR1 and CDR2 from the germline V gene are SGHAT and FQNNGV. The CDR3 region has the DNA TGTGCCAGCAGCGTCAGGACTAGCGGGAGGGTCGAGCAGTACTTC. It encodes CASSVRTSGRVEQYF.

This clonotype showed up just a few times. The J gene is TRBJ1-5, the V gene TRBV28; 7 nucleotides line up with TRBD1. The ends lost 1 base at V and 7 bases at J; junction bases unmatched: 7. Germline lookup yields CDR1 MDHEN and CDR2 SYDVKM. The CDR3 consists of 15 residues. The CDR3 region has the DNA TGTGCCAGCAGTTTATCGGCAGGGGGAAGGCAGCCCCAGCATTTT. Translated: CASSLSAGGRQPQHF.

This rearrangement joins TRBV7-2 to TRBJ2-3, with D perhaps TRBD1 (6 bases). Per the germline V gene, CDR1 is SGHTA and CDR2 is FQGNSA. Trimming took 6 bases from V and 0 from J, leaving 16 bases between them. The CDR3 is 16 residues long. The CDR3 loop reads CASRSFQGQSTDTQYF. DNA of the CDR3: TGTGCCAGCAGATCCTTTCAGGGGCAAAGCACAGATACGCAGTATTTT.

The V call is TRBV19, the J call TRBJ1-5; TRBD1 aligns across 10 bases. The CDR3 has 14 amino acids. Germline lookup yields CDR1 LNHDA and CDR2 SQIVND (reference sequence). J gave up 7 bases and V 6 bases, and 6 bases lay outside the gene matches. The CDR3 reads CASRDRGGEQPQHF. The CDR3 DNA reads TGTGCCAGTAGGGACAGGGGGGGGGAACAGCCCCAGCATTTT.

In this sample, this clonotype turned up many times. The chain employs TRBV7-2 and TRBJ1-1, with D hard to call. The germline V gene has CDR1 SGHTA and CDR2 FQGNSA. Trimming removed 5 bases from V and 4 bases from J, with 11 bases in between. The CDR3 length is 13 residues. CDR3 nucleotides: TGTGCCAGCAGCGAGGTCTTGCGCACTGAAGCTTTCTTT. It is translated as CASSEVLRTEAFF.

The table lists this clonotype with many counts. The CDR3 sequence: CASSLFTLYEQYF. The CDR3 bases are TGTGCCAGCAGCTTATTTACCCTTTACGAGCAGTACTTC. The chain is built from TRBV7-2 and TRBJ2-7; D unclear. V was trimmed by 2 bases and J by 4 bases, leaving 9 bases between them. The germline gives CDR1 SGHTA, CDR2 FQGNSA. This CDR3 contains 13 residues.

CDR3 nucleotides: TGTGCCAGCAGCTTATCCCCGACTGAAGCTTTCTTT. Translated, it gives CASSLSPTEAFF. The chain uses TRBV7-9 and TRBJ1-1; D uncertain. Trimming left V 2 bases short and J 5 bases short, with 6 bases between. The CDR3 is 12 residues long. The germline V gene encodes CDR1 SEHNR and CDR2 FQNEAQ (reference sequence).

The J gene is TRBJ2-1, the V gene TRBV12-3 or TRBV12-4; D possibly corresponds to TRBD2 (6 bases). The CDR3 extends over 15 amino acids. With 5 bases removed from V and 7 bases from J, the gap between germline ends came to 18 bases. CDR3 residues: CASSSTSPRWNEQFF. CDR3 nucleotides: TGTGCCAGCAGTAGTACTAGCCCTCGATGGAATGAGCAGTTCTTC.

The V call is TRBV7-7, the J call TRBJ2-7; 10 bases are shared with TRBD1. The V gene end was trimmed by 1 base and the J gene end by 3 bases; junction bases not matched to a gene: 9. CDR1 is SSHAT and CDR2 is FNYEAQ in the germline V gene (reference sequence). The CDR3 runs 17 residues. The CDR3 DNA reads TGTGCCAGCAGCTTAGTTGCCGGGACAGGGGTTAACTACGAGCAGTACTTC. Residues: CASSLVAGTGVNYEQYF.

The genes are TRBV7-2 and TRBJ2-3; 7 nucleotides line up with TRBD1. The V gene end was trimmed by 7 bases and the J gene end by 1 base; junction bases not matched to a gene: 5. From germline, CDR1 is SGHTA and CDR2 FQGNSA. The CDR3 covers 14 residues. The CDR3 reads CASKQGSGTDTQYF. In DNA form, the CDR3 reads TGTGCCAGCAAACAGGGGAGTGGCACAGATACGCAGTATTTT. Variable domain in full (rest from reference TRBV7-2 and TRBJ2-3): GAGVSQSPSNKVTEKGKDVELRCDPISGHTALYWYRQSLGQGLEFLIYFQGNSAPDKSGLPSDRFSAERTGGSVSTLTIQRTQQEDSAVYLCASKQGSGTDTQYFGPGTRLTVL.

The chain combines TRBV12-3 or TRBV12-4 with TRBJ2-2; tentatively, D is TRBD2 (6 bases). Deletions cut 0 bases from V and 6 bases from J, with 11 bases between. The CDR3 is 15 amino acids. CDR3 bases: TGTGCCAGCAGTTTAGCGCGGGGAGCGGCCGGGGAGCTGTTTTTT. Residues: CASSLARGAAGELFF.

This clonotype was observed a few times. The CDR3, as DNA: TGTGCCAGCAGTTCCCATCCCCCGGGAGGAGGGAATGAGCAGTTCTTC. Protein sequence: CASSSHPPGGGNEQFF. The rearrangement links TRBV28 to TRBJ2-1; 7 nucleotides agree with TRBD2. The CDR3 runs to 16 residues. With 4 bases clipped from V and 7 bases from J, the junction kept 13 bases outside the gene matches. The V gene's germline CDR1 is MDHEN and CDR2 SYDVKM.

The CDR3 DNA reads as TGCAGTGCTAGACCCCTAGCGGGAGTCCGCACAGATACGCAGTATTTT. Amino acid sequence: CSARPLAGVRTDTQYF. V usage is TRBV20-1 and J usage is TRBJ2-3; the match to TRBD2 covers 10 bases. J was trimmed by 1 base and V by 2 bases; bases with no gene match: 6. This CDR3 is 16 amino acids long. CDR1 is DFQATT and CDR2 is SNEGSKA in the germline V gene (reference sequence).

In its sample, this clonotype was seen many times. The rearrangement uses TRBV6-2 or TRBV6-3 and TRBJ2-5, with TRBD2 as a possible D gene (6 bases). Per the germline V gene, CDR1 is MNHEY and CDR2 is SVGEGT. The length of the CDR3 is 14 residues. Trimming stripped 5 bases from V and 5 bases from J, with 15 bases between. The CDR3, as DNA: TGTGCCAGCAGTCAGACCGGACGGGGGGAGACCCAGTACTTC. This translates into CASSQTGRGETQYF.

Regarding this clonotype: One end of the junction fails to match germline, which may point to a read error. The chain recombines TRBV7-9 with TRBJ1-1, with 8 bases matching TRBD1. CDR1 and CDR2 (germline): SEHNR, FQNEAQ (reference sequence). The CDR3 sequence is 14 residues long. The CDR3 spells CANSPGTGNTEAFF. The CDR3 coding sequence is TGTGCCAACAGCCCCGGGACAGGGAACACTGAAGCTTTCTTT.

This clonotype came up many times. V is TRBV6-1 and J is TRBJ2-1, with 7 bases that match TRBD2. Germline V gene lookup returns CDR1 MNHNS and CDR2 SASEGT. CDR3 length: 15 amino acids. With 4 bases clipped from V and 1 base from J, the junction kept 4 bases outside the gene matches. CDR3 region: CASSGASGSYNEQFF. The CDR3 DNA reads TGTGCCAGCAGTGGGGCTAGCGGTTCCTACAATGAGCAGTTCTTC.

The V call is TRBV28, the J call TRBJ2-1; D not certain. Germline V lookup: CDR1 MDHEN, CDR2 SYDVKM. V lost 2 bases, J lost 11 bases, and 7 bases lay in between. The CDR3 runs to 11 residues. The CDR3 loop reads CASSLGNKQFF. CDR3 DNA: TGTGCCAGCAGTTTAGGCAACAAGCAGTTCTTC.

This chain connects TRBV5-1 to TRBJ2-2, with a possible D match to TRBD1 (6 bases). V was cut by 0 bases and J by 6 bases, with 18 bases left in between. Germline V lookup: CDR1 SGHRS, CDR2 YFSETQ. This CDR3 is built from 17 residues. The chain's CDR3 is CASSLVISRQAAGELFF. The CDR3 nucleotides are TGCGCCAGCAGCTTGGTAATTAGCCGACAGGCCGCCGGGGAGCTGTTTTTT.

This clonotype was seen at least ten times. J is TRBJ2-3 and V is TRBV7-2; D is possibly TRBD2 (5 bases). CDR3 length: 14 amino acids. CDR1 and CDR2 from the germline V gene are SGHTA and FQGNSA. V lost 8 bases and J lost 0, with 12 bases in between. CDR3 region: CASHLRRSTDTQYF. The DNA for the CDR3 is TGTGCCAGCCACCTACGGAGGAGCACAGATACGCAGTATTTT.